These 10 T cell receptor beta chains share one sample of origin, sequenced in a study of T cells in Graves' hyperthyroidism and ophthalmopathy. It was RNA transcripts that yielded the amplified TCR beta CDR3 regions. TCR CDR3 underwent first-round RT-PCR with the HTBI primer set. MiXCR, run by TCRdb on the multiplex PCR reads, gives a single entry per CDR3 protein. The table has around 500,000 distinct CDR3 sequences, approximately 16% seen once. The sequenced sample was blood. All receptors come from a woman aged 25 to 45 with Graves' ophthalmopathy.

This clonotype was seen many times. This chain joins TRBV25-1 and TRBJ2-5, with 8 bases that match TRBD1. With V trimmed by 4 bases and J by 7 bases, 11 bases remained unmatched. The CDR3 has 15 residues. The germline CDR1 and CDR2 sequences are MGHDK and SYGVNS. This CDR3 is CASSAPGQGLGTQYF. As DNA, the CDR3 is TGTGCCAGCAGTGCGCCCGGACAGGGTTTGGGGACCCAGTACTTC.

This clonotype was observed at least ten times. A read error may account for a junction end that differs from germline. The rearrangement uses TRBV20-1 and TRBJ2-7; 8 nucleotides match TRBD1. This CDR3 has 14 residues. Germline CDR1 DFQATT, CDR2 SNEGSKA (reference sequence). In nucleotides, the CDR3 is TGCAGTGCGAAAACAGGGGGTGGGACCTACGAGCAATACTTC. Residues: CSAKTGGGTYEQYF.

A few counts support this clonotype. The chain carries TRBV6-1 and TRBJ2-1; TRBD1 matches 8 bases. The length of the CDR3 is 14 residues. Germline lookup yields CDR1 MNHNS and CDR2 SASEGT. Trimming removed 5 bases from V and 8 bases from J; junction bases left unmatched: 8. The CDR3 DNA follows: TGTGCCAGCAGTTATCTGGACAGGGATTATGAGCAGTTCTTC. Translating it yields CASSYLDRDYEQFF.

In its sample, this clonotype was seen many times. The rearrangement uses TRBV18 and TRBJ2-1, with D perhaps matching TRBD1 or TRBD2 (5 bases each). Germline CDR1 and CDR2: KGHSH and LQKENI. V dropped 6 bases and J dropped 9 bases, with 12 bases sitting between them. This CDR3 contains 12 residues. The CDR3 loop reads CASSQGRPEQFF. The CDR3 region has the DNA TGTGCCAGCTCCCAGGGACGGCCTGAGCAGTTCTTC.

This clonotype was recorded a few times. The CDR3 DNA is TGTGCCAGCAGCTTGACGACGGAGGATGAGCAGTTCTTC. Translating it yields CASSLTTEDEQFF. V gene TRBV4-2 combines with J gene TRBJ2-1; D possibly corresponds to TRBD2 (5 bases). The length of the CDR3 is 13 residues. In germline, CDR1 is LGHNA, CDR2 YNFKEQ. Trimming cost V 5 bases and J 8 bases, with 13 bases left between them.

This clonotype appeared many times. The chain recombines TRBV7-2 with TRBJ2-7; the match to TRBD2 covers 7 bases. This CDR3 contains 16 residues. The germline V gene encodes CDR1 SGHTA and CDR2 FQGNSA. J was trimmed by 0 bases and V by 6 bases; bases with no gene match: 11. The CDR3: CASRIHGGGDSYEQYF. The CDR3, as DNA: TGTGCCAGCAGAATCCATGGGGGAGGGGACTCCTACGAGCAGTACTTC.

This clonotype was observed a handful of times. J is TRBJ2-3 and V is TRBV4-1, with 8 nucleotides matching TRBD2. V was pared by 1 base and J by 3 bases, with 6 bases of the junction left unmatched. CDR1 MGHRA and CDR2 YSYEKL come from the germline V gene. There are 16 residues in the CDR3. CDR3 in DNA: TGCGCCAGCAGCCAAGTGTTTAGCGGGAATACAGATACGCAGTATTTT. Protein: CASSQVFSGNTDTQYF.

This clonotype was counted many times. The CDR3 region is CATSKDVSTQETQYF. CDR3 nucleotide sequence: TGCGCCACCTCAAAGGATGTCTCTACCCAAGAGACCCAGTACTTC. The chain links TRBV5-1 to TRBJ2-5; D is unresolved. CDR1 and CDR2 from the germline V gene are SGHRS and YFSETQ. V was trimmed by 9 bases and J by 1 base, leaving 19 bases between them. The CDR3 spans 15 residues.

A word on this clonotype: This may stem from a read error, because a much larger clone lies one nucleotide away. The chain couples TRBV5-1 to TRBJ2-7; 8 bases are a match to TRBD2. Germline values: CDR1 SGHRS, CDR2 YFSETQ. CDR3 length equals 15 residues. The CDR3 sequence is CASSLTGLDPHERYF. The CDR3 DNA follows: TGCGCCAGCAGCTTGACGGGACTAGATCCCCACGAGCGGTACTTC. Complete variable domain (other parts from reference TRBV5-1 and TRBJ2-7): KAGVTQTPRYLIKTRGQQVTLSCSPISGHRSVSWYQQTPGQGLQFLFEYFSETQRNKGNFPGRFSGRQFSNSRSEMNVSTLELGDSALYLCASSLTGLDPHERYFGPGTRLTVT.

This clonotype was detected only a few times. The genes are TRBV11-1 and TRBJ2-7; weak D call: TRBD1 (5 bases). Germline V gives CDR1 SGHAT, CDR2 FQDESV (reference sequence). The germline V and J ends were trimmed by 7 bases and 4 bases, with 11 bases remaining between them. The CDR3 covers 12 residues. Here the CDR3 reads CASKQGAYEQYF. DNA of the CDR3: TGTGCCAGCAAGCAAGGGGCTTACGAGCAGTACTTC.